This T cell receptor beta chain was recorded in a study of CD8+ T cells in alopecia areata. About the research overall: Scoring of severity for treated patients was based on percentage of affected scalp area.

RNA extraction and reverse transcription yielded cDNA as sequencing template. The table came from immunoSEQ multiplex PCR; TCRdb's copy has only in-frame clones and leaves some out. The sample includes about 260,000 clones, about 60% of them seen just once. Sample treatment: oral pan-JAK inhibitor, 5-10 mg twice daily. J gave up 7 bases and V 6 bases, and 4 bases lay outside the gene matches. This CDR3 comprises 12 residues. The V gene's germline CDR1 is MNHNS and CDR2 SASEGT. This sample comprised CD4+ T cells sorted from blood, obtained between weeks 51 and 52, from a patient treated with tofacitinib. The source of this sequence is a human donor with alopecia areata. The gene calls are TRBV6-1 and TRBJ2-7; TRBD1 agrees at 9 bases. The chain's CDR3 is CASRGQGNEQYF. In DNA form, the CDR3 reads TGTGCCAGCAGGGGACAGGGAAATGAGCAGTACTTC.